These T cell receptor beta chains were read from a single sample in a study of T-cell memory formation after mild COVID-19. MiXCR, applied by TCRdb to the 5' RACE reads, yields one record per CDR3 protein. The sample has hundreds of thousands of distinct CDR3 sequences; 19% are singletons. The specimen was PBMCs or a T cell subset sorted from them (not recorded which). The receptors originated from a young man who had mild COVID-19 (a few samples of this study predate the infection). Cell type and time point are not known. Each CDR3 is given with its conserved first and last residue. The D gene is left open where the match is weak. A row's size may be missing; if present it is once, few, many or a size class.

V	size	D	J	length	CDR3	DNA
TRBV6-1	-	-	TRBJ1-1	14	CASSEQQGYTEAFF	TGTGCCAGCAGTGAACAGCAGGGGTACACTGAAGCTTTCTTT
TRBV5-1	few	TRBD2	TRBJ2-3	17	CASSLASGGSYTDTQYF	TGCGCCAGCAGCTTAGCTAGCGGGGGCTCCTACACAGATACGCAGTATTTT
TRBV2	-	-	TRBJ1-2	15	CASRELTVPSYGYTF	TGTGCCAGCAGGGAGTTGACAGTCCCTAGCTATGGCTACACCTTC
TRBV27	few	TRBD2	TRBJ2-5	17	CASSMSGSGGGVETQYF	TGTGCCAGCAGTATGTCTGGGAGCGGGGGTGGCGTAGAGACCCAGTACTTC
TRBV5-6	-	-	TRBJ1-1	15	CASSLAVGMNTEAFF	TGTGCCAGCAGCTTGGCGGTAGGGATGAACACTGAAGCTTTCTTT
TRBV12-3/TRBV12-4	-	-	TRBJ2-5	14	CATSSGIVTETQYF	TGTGCCACCTCCTCCGGGATAGTGACAGAGACCCAGTACTTC
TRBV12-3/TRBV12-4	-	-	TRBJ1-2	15	CASSSSPGASYGYTF	TGTGCCAGCAGTTCATCCCCCGGGGCGAGCTATGGCTACACCTTC
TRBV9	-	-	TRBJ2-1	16	CASSPRYEAWGNEQFF	TGTGCCAGCAGCCCCCGATATGAGGCGTGGGGCAATGAGCAGTTCTTC
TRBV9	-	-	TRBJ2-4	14	CASSAGGNKNIQYF	TGTGCCAGCAGCGCCGGGGGTAACAAAAACATTCAGTACTTC
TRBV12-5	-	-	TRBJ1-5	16	CASGLGRGHYNQPQHF	TGTGCTAGTGGTTTGGGGCGCGGTCATTACAATCAGCCCCAGCATTTT
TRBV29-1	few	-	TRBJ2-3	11	CSVDVSDTQYF	TGCAGCGTTGATGTTTCAGATACGCAGTATTTT
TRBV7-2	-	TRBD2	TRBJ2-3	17	CASSLGAAGTSTDTQYF	TGTGCCAGCAGCTTAGGGGCAGCGGGAACTAGCACAGATACGCAGTATTTT
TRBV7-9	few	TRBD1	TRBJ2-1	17	CASRFTGGARGYNEQFF	TGTGCCAGCAGATTTACAGGGGGCGCGAGGGGTTACAATGAGCAGTTCTTC
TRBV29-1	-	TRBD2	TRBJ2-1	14	CSVLLAGGNNEQFF	TGCAGCGTGTTATTAGCGGGGGGGAACAATGAGCAGTTCTTC
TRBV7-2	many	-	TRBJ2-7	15	CASSSQTAASYEQYF	TGTGCCAGCAGCTCCCAGACGGCGGCCTCCTACGAGCAGTACTTC
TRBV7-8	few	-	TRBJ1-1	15	CASSLGEGSLWGAFF	TGTGCCAGCAGCCTAGGGGAAGGCAGCCTCTGGGGAGCTTTCTTT
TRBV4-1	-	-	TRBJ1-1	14	CASSQDTTTAKAFF	TGCGCCAGCAGCCAAGACACAACGACAGCAAAAGCTTTCTTT
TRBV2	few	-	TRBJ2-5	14	CASSATSYDETQYF	TGTGCCAGCAGTGCGACATCCTACGACGAGACCCAGTACTTC
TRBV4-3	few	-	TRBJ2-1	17	CASSQDLGGPPTNEQFF	TGCGCCAGCAGCCAAGATCTAGGGGGGCCACCGACTAATGAGCAGTTCTTC
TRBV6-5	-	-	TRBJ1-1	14	CASSYFSPGGEAFF	TGTGCCAGCAGTTACTTCAGTCCTGGTGGTGAAGCTTTCTTT
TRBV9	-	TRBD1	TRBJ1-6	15	CASSDETGGGSPLHF	TGTGCCAGCAGCGACGAGACAGGGGGCGGCTCACCCCTCCACTTT
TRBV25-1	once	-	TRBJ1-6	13	CASRGLLNSPLHF	TGTGCCAGCAGAGGACTGCTGAATTCACCCCTCCACTTT
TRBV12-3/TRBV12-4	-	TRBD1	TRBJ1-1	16	CASRSRDRGLNTEAFF	TGTGCCAGCAGGTCCCGGGACAGGGGCCTGAACACTGAAGCTTTCTTT
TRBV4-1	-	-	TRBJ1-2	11	CASLGFDGYTF	TGCGCCAGCTTGGGGTTCGATGGCTACACCTTC
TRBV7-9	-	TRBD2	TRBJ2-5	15	CASSLASGPQETQYF	TGTGCCAGCAGCTTGGCTAGCGGGCCCCAAGAGACCCAGTACTTC
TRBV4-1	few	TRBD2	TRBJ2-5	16	CASSRLAGVPQETQYF	TGCGCCAGCAGCCGCCTAGCGGGGGTTCCCCAAGAGACCCAGTACTTC
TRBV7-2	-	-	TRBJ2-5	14	CASSPHQGGETQYF	TGTGCCAGCAGCCCACATCAGGGGGGAGAGACCCAGTACTTC
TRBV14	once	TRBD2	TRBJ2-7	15	CASSQVAGGDYEQYF	TGTGCCAGCAGCCAAGTAGCGGGGGGTGACTACGAGCAGTACTTC
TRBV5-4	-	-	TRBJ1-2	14	CASSSLGGTYGYTF	TGTGCCAGCAGCTCCCTAGGAGGAACCTATGGCTACACCTTC
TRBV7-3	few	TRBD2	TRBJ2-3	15	CASSFGGGLTDTQYF	TGTGCCAGCAGCTTTGGGGGGGGATTGACAGATACGCAGTATTTT
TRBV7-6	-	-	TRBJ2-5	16	CASSFRGNSLQETQYF	TGTGCCAGCAGCTTTAGAGGGAACAGCCTCCAAGAGACCCAGTACTTC
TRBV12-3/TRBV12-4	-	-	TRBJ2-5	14	CASTQGGRTETQYF	TGTGCCAGCACCCAGGGGGGCAGAACAGAGACCCAGTACTTC
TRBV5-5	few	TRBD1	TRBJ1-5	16	CASSALTGGANQPQHF	TGTGCCAGCAGCGCACTGACAGGGGGCGCGAATCAGCCCCAGCATTTT
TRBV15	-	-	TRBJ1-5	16	CATSRDRLMAGQPQHF	TGTGCCACCAGCAGAGATAGGCTCATGGCGGGTCAGCCCCAGCATTTT
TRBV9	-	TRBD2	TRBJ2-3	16	CASSGTSGGPQDAQYF	TGTGCCAGCAGCGGGACTAGCGGGGGGCCTCAGGACGCGCAGTATTTT
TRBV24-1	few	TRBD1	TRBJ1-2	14	CATSEGDRSNGYTF	TGTGCCACCAGTGAGGGGGACAGAAGTAATGGCTACACCTTC
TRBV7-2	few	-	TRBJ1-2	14	CASSLGSSSYGYTF	TGTGCCAGCAGCTTGGGATCGAGTTCCTATGGCTACACCTTC
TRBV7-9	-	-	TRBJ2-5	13	CASSSRPTETQYF	TGTGCCAGCAGCTCCCGGCCGACGGAGACCCAGTACTTC
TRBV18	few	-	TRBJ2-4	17	CASSPPPVGLAKNIQYF	TGTGCCAGCTCACCACCCCCCGTCGGATTGGCCAAAAACATTCAGTACTTC
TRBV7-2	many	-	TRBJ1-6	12	CAVGAQYSPLHF	TGTGCCGTAGGGGCACAGTATTCACCCCTCCACTTT